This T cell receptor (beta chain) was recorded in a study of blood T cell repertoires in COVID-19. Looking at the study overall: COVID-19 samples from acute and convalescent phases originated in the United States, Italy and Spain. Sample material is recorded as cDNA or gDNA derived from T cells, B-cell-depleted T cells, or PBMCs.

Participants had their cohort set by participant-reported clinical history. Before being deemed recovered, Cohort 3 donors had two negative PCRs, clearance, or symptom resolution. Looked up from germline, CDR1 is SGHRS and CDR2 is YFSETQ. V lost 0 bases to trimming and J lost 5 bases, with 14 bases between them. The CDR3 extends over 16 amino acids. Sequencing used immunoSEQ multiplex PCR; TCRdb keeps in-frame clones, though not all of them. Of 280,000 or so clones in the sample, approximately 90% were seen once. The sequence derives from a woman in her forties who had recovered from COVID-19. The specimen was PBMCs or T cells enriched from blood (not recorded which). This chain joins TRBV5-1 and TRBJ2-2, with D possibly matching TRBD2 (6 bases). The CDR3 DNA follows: TGCGCCAGCAGCTTGGGTGGAGGGATTTGGACCGGGGAGCTGTTTTTT. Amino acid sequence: CASSLGGGIWTGELFF.